This TCR beta chain emerged from a study of blood T cell repertoires in COVID-19. Trimming took 6 bases from V and 2 from J, leaving 16 bases between them. The CDR3 has 15 residues. Germline V gene lookup returns CDR1 MNHEY and CDR2 SVGAGI. In the authors' workflow: Cell counts per sample came from amplifying reference gene primers. Method: immunoSEQ multiplex PCR; TCRdb's copy keeps in-frame clones and lacks some. The V and J calls and clone size are taken from that table; D and trimming were inferred from the DNA. The table records 50,000 to 75,000 clones, over 75% of them present only once. The sequenced sample consisted of peripheral blood. This sequence was found in an elderly man with active or convalescent COVID-19. The genes are TRBV6-5 and TRBJ2-5; perhaps TRBD2 as D (5 bases). This CDR3 reads CASSPLFGDQETQYF. The CDR3 region has the DNA TGTGCCAGCAGCCCCCTCTTCGGGGATCAAGAGACCCAGTACTTC.